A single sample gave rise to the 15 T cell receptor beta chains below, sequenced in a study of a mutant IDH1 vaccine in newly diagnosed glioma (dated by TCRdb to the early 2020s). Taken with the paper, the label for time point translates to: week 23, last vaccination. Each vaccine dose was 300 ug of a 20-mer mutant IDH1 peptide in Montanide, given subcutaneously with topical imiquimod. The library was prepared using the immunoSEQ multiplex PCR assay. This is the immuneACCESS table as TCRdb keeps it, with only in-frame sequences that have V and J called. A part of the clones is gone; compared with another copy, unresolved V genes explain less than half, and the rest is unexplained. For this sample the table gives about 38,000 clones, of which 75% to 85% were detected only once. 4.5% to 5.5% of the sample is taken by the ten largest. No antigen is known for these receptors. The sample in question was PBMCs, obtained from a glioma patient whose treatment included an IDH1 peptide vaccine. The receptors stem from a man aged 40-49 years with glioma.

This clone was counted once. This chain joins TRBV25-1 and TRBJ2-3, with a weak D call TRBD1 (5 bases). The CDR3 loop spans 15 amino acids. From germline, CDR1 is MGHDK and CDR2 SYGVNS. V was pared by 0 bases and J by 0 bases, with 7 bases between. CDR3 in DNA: TGTGCCAGCAGTGAATACAGGGCTAGCACAGATACGCAGTATTTT. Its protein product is CASSEYRASTDTQYF.

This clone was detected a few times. The CDR3 DNA reads TGTGCCAGCAGCCTGAAACTAGCGGGAGATGAGCAGTTCTTC. It codes for CASSLKLAGDEQFF. The gene calls are TRBV4-2 and TRBJ2-1; 11 positions agree with TRBD2. CDR1 is LGHNA and CDR2 is YNFKEQ in the germline V gene. V trimming: 4 bases; J trimming: 8 bases; junction bases outside the gene matches: 4. CDR3 length equals 14 residues.

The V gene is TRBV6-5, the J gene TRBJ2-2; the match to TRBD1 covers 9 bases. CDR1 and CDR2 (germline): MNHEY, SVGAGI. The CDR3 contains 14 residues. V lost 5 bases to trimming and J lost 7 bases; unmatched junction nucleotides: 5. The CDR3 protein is CASSKTGGIGELFF. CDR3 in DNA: TGTGCCAGCAGTAAGACAGGGGGTATCGGGGAGCTGTTTTTT.

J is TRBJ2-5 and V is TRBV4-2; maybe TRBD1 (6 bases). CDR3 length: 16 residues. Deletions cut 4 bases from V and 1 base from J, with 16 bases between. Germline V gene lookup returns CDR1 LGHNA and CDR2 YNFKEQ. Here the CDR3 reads CASSPWGQGSQETQYF. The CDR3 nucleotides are TGTGCCAGCAGCCCCTGGGGGCAGGGGAGCCAAGAGACCCAGTACTTC.

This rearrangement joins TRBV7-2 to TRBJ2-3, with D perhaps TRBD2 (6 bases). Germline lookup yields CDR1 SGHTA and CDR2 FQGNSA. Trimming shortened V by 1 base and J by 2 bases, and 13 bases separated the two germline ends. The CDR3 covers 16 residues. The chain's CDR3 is CASSLGGTLITDTQYF. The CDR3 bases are TGTGCCAGCAGCTTAGGCGGGACTCTCATCACAGATACGCAGTATTTT.

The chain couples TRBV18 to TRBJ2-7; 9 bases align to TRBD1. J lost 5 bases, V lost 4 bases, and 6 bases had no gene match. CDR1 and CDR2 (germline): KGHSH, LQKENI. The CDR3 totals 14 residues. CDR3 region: CASSRKQGAHEQYF. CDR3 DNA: TGTGCCAGCTCACGAAAACAGGGGGCGCACGAGCAGTACTTC.

The CDR3 region has the DNA TGTGCCAGCAGCCGGACAGCCCACGAGGGGGGAGGGAGCTCCTACGAGCAGTACTTC. This codes for CASSRTAHEGGGSSYEQYF. The chain couples TRBV7-9 to TRBJ2-7; tentative D call: TRBD2 (7 bases). CDR1 is SEHNR and CDR2 is FQNEAQ in the germline V gene (reference sequence). V dropped 5 bases and J dropped 0 bases, with 26 bases sitting between them. CDR3 length: 19 residues. Variable domain in full (rest from reference TRBV7-9 and TRBJ2-7): DTGVSQNPRHKITKRGQNVTFRCDPISEHNRLYWYRQTLGQGPEFLTYFQNEAQLEKSRLLSDRFSAERPKGSFSTLEIQRTEQGDSAMYLCASSRTAHEGGGSSYEQYFGPGTRLTVT.

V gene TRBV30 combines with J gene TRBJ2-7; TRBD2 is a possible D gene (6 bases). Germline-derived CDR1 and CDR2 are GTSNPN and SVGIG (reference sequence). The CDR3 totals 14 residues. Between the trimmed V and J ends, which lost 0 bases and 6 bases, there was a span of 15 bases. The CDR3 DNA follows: TGTGCCTGGAGTGTTACCGGGGGAGCGTTCGAGCAGTACTTC. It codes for CAWSVTGGAFEQYF.

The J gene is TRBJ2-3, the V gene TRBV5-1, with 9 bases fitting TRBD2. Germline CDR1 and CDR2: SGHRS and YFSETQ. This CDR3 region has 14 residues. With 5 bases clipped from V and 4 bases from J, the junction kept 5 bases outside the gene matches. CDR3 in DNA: TGCGCCAGCAGGAGCGGGAGGATGGCAGATACGCAGTATTTT. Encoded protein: CASRSGRMADTQYF.

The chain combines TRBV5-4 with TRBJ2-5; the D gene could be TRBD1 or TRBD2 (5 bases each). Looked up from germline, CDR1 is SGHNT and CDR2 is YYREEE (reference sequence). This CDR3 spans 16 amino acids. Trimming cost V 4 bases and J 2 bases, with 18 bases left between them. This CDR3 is CASSPTRAGAQETQYF. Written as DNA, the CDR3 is TGTGCCAGCAGCCCCACGAGGGCTGGGGCACAAGAGACCCAGTACTTC.

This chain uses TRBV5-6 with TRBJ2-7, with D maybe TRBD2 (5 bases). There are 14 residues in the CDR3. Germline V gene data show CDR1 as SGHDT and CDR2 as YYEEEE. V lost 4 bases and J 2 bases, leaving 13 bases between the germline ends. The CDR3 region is CASSTGLITYEQYF. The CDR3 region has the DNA TGTGCCAGCAGCACCGGACTGATTACCTACGAGCAGTACTTC.

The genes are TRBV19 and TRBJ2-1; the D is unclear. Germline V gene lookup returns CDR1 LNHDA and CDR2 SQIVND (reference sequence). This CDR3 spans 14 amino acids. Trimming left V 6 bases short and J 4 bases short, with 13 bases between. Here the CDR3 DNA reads TGTGCCAGTAGGCAGGACCCCTCATACAATGAGCAGTTCTTC. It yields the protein CASRQDPSYNEQFF. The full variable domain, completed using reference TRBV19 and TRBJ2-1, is DGGITQSPKYLFRKEGQNVTLSCEQNLNHDAMYWYRQDPGQGLRLIYYSQIVNDFQKGDIAEGYSVSREKKESFPLTVTSAQKNPTAFYLCASRQDPSYNEQFFGPGTRLTVL.

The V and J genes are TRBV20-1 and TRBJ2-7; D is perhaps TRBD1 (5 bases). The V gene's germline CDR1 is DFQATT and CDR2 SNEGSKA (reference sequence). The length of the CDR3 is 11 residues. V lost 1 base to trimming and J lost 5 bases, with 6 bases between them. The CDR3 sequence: CSARGQNEQYF. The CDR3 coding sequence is TGCAGTGCTAGAGGACAGAACGAGCAGTACTTC.

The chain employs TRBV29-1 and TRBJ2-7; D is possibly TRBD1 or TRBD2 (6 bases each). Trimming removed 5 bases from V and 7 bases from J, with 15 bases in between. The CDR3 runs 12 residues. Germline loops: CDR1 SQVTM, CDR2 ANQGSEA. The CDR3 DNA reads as TGCAGCGTTCAGCCGGGGGCGGGGGAGCAGTACTTC. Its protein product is CSVQPGAGEQYF.

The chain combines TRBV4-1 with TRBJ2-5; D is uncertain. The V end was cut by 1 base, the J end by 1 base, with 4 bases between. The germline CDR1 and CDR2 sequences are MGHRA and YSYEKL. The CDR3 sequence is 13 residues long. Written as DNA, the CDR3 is TGCGCCAGCAGCCAAGTCGGCCAAGAGACCCAGTACTTC. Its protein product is CASSQVGQETQYF.